A single sample is the source of the 16 T cell receptor beta chains below, sequenced in a study of tumor-infiltrating lymphocytes in localized non-small cell lung cancer. This table comes from immunoSEQ multiplex PCR, and its TCRdb copy is limited to in-frame clones, with some not included. The sample lists 21,000 or so clones; approximately 70% were seen once. Material for sequencing was lung tumor tissue. The source of these receptors is a human donor with non-small cell lung cancer.

V is TRBV5-1 and J is TRBJ1-1, with D perhaps matching TRBD1 (6 bases). Germline lookup yields CDR1 SGHRS and CDR2 YFSETQ. V lost 4 bases and J lost 1, with 11 bases in between. There are 14 residues in the CDR3. CDR3 DNA sequence: TGCGCCAGCAGCCCCACAGGGAAGAACACTGAAGCTTTCTTT. As protein: CASSPTGKNTEAFF.

This chain links TRBV4-3 with TRBJ2-3, with TRBD2 identical over 9 bases. Trimming cost V 0 bases and J 10 bases; bases outside gene matches: 5. Germline V gene data show CDR1 as LGHNA and CDR2 as YSLEER. The CDR3 contains 14 residues. CDR3 region: CASSQDLEREAQYF. The CDR3 nucleotides read TGCGCCAGCAGCCAAGATCTTGAGCGGGAGGCGCAGTATTTT.

This clone was counted once. The rearrangement joins TRBV5-1 to TRBJ2-5, with unresolved D. The CDR3 has 14 amino acids. V lost 2 bases to trimming and J lost 1 base, with 9 bases between them. From germline, CDR1 is SGHRS and CDR2 YFSETQ. Here the CDR3 reads CASSLLPSQETQYF. The CDR3 DNA reads TGCGCCAGCAGCTTATTACCGAGCCAAGAGACCCAGTACTTC.

The CDR3 sequence is CASGDRGSYEQYF. Here the CDR3 DNA reads TGCGCCAGCGGCGACAGGGGGTCGTACGAGCAGTACTTC. The chain uses TRBV5-1 and TRBJ2-7; 9 bases map to TRBD1. V lost 7 bases, J lost 4 bases, and 6 bases stayed unmatched. Germline V gives CDR1 SGHRS, CDR2 YFSETQ. The CDR3 length is 13 residues.

The chain links TRBV10-3 to TRBJ2-5, with D tentatively TRBD1 or TRBD2 (5 bases each). The CDR3 is 18 residues long. V lost 6 bases, J lost 5 bases, and 28 bases lay in between. Per the germline V gene, CDR1 is ENHRY and CDR2 is SYGVKD. This chain's CDR3 is CAISAGPGTPLSEETQYF. The CDR3 bases are TGTGCCATCAGCGCTGGCCCCGGGACCCCCCTGTCGGAGGAGACCCAGTACTTC.

This clone was seen once. This sequence joins TRBV5-1 and TRBJ2-2, with 10 bases identical to TRBD1. The CDR3 has 15 residues. The germline CDR1 and CDR2 sequences are SGHRS and YFSETQ. The ends lost 2 bases at V and 6 bases at J; junction bases unmatched: 4. CDR3: CASSFMGQGSGELFF. DNA for the CDR3: TGCGCCAGCAGCTTCATGGGACAGGGGTCCGGGGAGCTGTTTTTT.

V gene TRBV5-4 combines with J gene TRBJ1-2; D is undetermined. Trimming left V 7 bases short and J 4 bases short, with 20 bases between. Germline values: CDR1 SGHNT, CDR2 YYREEE (reference sequence). CDR3 size: 15 residues. This chain's CDR3 is CASRDRRSGGYGYTF. CDR3 DNA: TGTGCCAGCCGGGATAGACGGTCAGGAGGCTATGGCTACACCTTC. Full variable domain (remainder filled in from reference TRBV5-4 and TRBJ1-2): ETGVTQSPTHLIKTRGQQVTLRCSSQSGHNTVSWYQQALGQGPQFIFQYYREEENGRGNFPPRFSGLQFPNYSSELNVNALELDDSALYLCASRDRRSGGYGYTFGSGTRLTVV.

V and J are TRBV7-8 and TRBJ2-6; D is unclear. Germline V CDR1 and CDR2: SGHVS, FQNEAQ. The CDR3 runs to 16 residues. Trimming stripped 4 bases from V and 4 bases from J, with 14 bases between. This CDR3 reads CASSWDLSEGANVLTF. CDR3 DNA: TGTGCCAGCAGCTGGGATCTCTCGGAAGGGGCCAACGTCCTGACTTTC.

This sequence joins TRBV5-4 and TRBJ2-3; 14 bases are shared with TRBD2. This CDR3 comprises 15 residues. Trimming at V came to 5 bases and at J to 5 bases, leaving 4 bases not matched to a gene. Germline CDR1 SGHNT, CDR2 YYREEE (reference sequence). In DNA form, the CDR3 reads TGTGCCAGCAGATCCGGGACTAGCGGGGGAGATACGCAGTATTTT. Translation: CASRSGTSGGDTQYF.

The chain recombines TRBV7-8 with TRBJ2-1; 8 bases match TRBD1. CDR3 size: 15 residues. Germline V gene lookup returns CDR1 SGHVS and CDR2 FQNEAQ. V shed 0 bases and J 12 bases; nucleotides not matched to a gene: 10. The CDR3 region is CASSLAGTDRARQFF. The CDR3 DNA is TGTGCCAGCAGCTTAGCGGGAACGGACAGGGCGAGGCAGTTCTTC.

The chain combines TRBV4-1 with TRBJ1-2, with 9 bases matching TRBD1. The ends lost 1 base at V and 6 bases at J; junction bases unmatched: 15. From germline, CDR1 is MGHRA and CDR2 YSYEKL. The CDR3 spans 18 residues. The CDR3 protein is CASSQGWGQGSQGDGYTF. The CDR3 DNA reads TGCGCCAGCAGCCAAGGGTGGGGACAGGGATCCCAAGGCGATGGCTACACCTTC.

CDR3 residues: CASRIGPYGNGYTF. CDR3 DNA sequence: TGTGCCAGTAGGATCGGGCCTTATGGGAATGGCTACACCTTC. This sequence joins TRBV19 and TRBJ1-2; D not resolved. Trimming shortened V by 6 bases and J by 6 bases, and 17 bases separated the two germline ends. In germline, CDR1 is LNHDA, CDR2 SQIVND (reference sequence). This CDR3 contains 14 residues.

This clone has only one observation. The chain is built from TRBV7-2 and TRBJ2-2; TRBD2 might be the D (6 bases). Trimming shortened V by 5 bases and J by 1 base, and 11 bases separated the two germline ends. The CDR3 contains 15 residues. The germline V gene encodes CDR1 SGHTA and CDR2 FQGNSA. The chain's CDR3 is CASSPGLMNTGELFF. DNA of the CDR3: TGTGCCAGCAGCCCGGGACTTATGAACACCGGGGAGCTGTTTTTT.

The chain recombines TRBV7-2 with TRBJ1-2, with D possibly TRBD1 on 6 matching bases. Germline V gene data show CDR1 as SGHTA and CDR2 as FQGNSA. The CDR3 runs to 15 residues. V lost 4 bases and J lost 2, with 14 bases in between. CDR3 DNA sequence: TGTGCCAGCAGCTCGATGGGGGCGTCCAACTATGGCTACACCTTC. Translating gives CASSSMGASNYGYTF.

The chain joins TRBV7-9 to TRBJ1-4, with D tentatively TRBD1 (6 bases). V dropped 6 bases and J dropped 3 bases, with 11 bases sitting between them. The CDR3 sequence is 14 residues long. Per the germline V gene, CDR1 is SEHNR and CDR2 is FQNEAQ (reference sequence). DNA for the CDR3: TGTGCCAGCAGACCAGGGGTATCTAATGAAAAACTGTTTTTT. Translation: CASRPGVSNEKLFF.

This chain connects TRBV5-6 to TRBJ2-5, with 7 nucleotides matching TRBD1. The V gene end was trimmed by 0 bases and the J gene end by 3 bases; junction bases not matched to a gene: 2. Per the germline V gene, CDR1 is SGHDT and CDR2 is YYEEEE. CDR3 length equals 14 residues. The CDR3 reads CASSLVTGEETQYF. DNA for the CDR3: TGTGCCAGCAGCTTGGTCACAGGGGAAGAGACCCAGTACTTC. The whole variable domain, remainder taken from reference TRBV5-6 and TRBJ2-5, is DAGVTQSPTHLIKTRGQQVTLRCSPKSGHDTVSWYQQALGQGPQFIFQYYEEEERQRGNFPDRFSGHQFPNYSSELNVNALLLGDSALYLCASSLVTGEETQYFGPGTRLLVL.